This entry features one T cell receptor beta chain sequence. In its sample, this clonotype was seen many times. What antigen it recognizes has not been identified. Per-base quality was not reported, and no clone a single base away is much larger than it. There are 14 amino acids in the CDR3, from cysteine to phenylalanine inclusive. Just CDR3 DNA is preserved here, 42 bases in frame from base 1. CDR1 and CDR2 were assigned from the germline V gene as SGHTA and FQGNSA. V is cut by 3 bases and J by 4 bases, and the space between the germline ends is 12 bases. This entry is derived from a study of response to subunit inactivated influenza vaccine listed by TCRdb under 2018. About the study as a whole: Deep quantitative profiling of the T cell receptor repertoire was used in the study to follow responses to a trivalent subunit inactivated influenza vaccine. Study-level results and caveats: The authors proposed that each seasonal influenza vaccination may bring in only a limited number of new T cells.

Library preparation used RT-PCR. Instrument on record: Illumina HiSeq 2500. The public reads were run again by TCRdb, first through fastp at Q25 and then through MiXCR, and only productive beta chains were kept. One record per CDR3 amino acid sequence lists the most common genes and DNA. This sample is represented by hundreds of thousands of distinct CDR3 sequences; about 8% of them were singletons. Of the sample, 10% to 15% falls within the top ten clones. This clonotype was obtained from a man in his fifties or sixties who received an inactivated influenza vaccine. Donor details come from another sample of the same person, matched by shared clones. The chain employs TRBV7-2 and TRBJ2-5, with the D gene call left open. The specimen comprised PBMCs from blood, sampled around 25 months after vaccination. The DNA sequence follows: TGTGCCAGCAGCTTGCTGGGCCTTGGAGAGACCCAGTACTTC. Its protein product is CASSLLGLGETQYF.